The following is a T cell receptor (beta chain) sequence with its context. Antigen unknown. The CDR3 is 15 amino acids. Germline V gene lookup returns CDR1 SGHTA and CDR2 FQGNSA. Between the trimmed V and J ends, which lost 7 bases and 5 bases, there was a span of 18 bases. CD45RO-negative, CCR7-positively selected cells formed the naive CD8 fraction, excluding terminally differentiated effector memory CD45RA+ cells. The sample is drawn from a study of shared clonotypes between healthy human individuals. Data came from immunoSEQ multiplex PCR; TCRdb stores just in-frame clones and leaves some out. The profile shows some 580,000 clones, roughly 98% of them singletons. Whole-study results and caveats: Estimated clonotype richness was generally higher in naive than memory subsets. It was anticipated that sequencing depth would influence how many clonotypes donors shared. Non-shared clonotypes displayed generation probabilities falling below those of clonotypes present in all four donors.

The sample was naive CD8+ T cells sorted from blood. The gene calls are TRBV7-2 and TRBJ2-1; D is possibly TRBD1 or TRBD2 (5 bases each). The TCR was taken from a man aged 25 to 40 in good health. CDR3 loop: CASNPLWGSHNEQFF. The CDR3 DNA follows: TGTGCCAGCAACCCTCTTTGGGGGTCCCACAATGAGCAGTTCTTC.